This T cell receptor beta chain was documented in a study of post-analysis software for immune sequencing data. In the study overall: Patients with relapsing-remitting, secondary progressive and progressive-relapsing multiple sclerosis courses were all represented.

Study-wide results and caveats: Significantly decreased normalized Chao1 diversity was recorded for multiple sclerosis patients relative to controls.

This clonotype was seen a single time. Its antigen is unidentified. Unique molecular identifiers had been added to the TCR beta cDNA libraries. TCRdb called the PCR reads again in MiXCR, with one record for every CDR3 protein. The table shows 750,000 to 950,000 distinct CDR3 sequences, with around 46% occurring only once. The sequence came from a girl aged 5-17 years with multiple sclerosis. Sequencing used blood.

CDR3 sequence reads: CSARDPGRVYEQYF. The CDR3 DNA follows: TGCAGTGCTAGAGATCCGGGCAGGGTCTACGAGCAGTACTTC. The chain recombines TRBV20-1 with TRBJ2-7; maybe TRBD1 (5 bases). With 0 bases removed from V and 3 bases from J, the gap between germline ends came to 12 bases. This CDR3 is 14 amino acids long. Germline-derived CDR1 and CDR2 are DFQATT and SNEGSKA (reference sequence).